The clone carrying this T cell receptor beta chain has only a few counts. Its antigen is not identified. Expressed TCRB transcripts were sequenced after all isolated RNA was converted to cDNA. TCRdb's table, derived via immunoSEQ multiplex PCR, lists solely in-frame clones and lacks some. The sample includes hundreds of thousands of clones, roughly 13% of them seen just once. This sample is part of a study of beta chain features in type 1 diabetes. Study-level results: Significant though moderate, a shortening of TCRB CDR3s appeared in all four CD4+ subsets of Type 1 diabetes patients. cDNA-based reads could over-represent cells with high TCR expression.

The CDR3 spans 13 residues. Germline V CDR1 and CDR2: GTSNPN, SVGIG (reference sequence). Between the trimmed V and J ends, which lost 4 bases and 7 bases, there was a span of 16 bases. The origin of this receptor is a man aged 18 to 35 with type 1 diabetes. This chain connects TRBV30 to TRBJ1-2; no firm D call. Sequencing was done on a sample of naive CD4+ T cells from blood. The CDR3 protein is CAWTTGPLRGYTF. The CDR3 DNA sequence: TGTGCCTGGACCACCGGGCCTCTTCGTGGCTACACCTTC.